The source of this T cell receptor beta chain is a study of response to subunit inactivated influenza vaccine. TCRdb fed the RT-PCR reads into MiXCR, producing one record per CDR3 protein. This sample has about 520,000 distinct CDR3 sequences; 9.5% to 12% occur once, and the top ten carry about an eighth. Germline V CDR1 and CDR2: MNHNS, SASEGT. The CDR3 is made up of 14 amino acids. The junction had 8 bases not matched to a gene; V was cut back by 6 bases and J by 7 bases. This clonotype was detected many times. Its target is not known. Notes on the study in general: Authors suggested seasonal influenza vaccinations each recruit few new T cells.

The chain combines TRBV6-1 with TRBJ1-1; 10 bases are a match to TRBD1. The clonotype comes from a man between 50 and 59 years old who received an inactivated influenza vaccine. This specimen consisted of PBMCs from blood, obtained roughly 46 days after vaccination. CDR3 sequence reads: CASSPGTGVGEAFF. The DNA for the CDR3 is TGTGCCAGCAGCCCCGGGACAGGGGTCGGTGAAGCTTTCTTT.